This is a list of T cell receptor beta chains from one sample in a study of T cell responses to AZD1222 COVID-19 vaccine. TCRdb's copy holds only in-frame clones and misses some; the assay was immunoSEQ multiplex PCR. The profile shows more than 95,000 clones, 80% to 90% of them singletons. The input for sequencing was peripheral blood, taken on day 0 of AZD1222 vaccination. The receptors here all came from an adult in good health. Both conserved end residues are part of each CDR3. The D gene is left open where the match is weak. Part of the rows lack a size; the others show once, few, many or a class for expanded clones.

d_call: TRBD1; j_call: TRBJ1-5; cdr3_length: 13; clone_size: .; v_call: TRBV6-6; cdr3_aa: CASSGQGSQPQHF; cdr3_nt: TGTGCCAGCAGTGGACAGGGCAGTCAGCCCCAGCATTTT
d_call: .; j_call: TRBJ2-1; cdr3_length: 13; clone_size: .; v_call: TRBV30; cdr3_aa: CAWSSRGAGEQFF; cdr3_nt: TGTGCCTGGAGCTCCCGGGGGGCTGGTGAGCAGTTCTTC
d_call: .; j_call: TRBJ2-7; cdr3_length: 14; clone_size: .; v_call: TRBV7-6; cdr3_aa: CASSLGPLSYEQYF; cdr3_nt: TGTGCCAGCAGCTTAGGACCGCTCTCCTACGAGCAGTACTTC
d_call: .; j_call: TRBJ2-7; cdr3_length: 14; clone_size: .; v_call: TRBV3-1/TRBV3-2; cdr3_aa: CASSQAWGDGEQYF; cdr3_nt: TGTGCCAGCAGCCAAGCCTGGGGGGATGGCGAGCAGTACTTC
d_call: TRBD2; j_call: TRBJ2-1; cdr3_length: 15; clone_size: few; v_call: TRBV6-5; cdr3_aa: CASSYSLAGGTEQFF; cdr3_nt: TGTGCCAGCAGTTACTCCCTAGCGGGAGGGACCGAGCAGTTCTTC
d_call: TRBD2; j_call: TRBJ2-7; cdr3_length: 15; clone_size: .; v_call: TRBV7-9; cdr3_aa: CASSPPFGGVYEQYF; cdr3_nt: TGTGCCAGCAGCCCGCCTTTTGGGGGGGTCTACGAGCAGTACTTC
d_call: .; j_call: TRBJ2-3; cdr3_length: 14; clone_size: .; v_call: TRBV18; cdr3_aa: CASSPAQNSDTQYF; cdr3_nt: TGTGCCAGCTCACCGGCACAGAACTCAGATACGCAGTATTTT
d_call: .; j_call: TRBJ2-3; cdr3_length: 16; clone_size: .; v_call: TRBV5-6; cdr3_aa: CASSLGGRRSTDTQYF; cdr3_nt: TGTGCCAGCAGCTTGGGGGGAAGGAGGAGCACAGATACGCAGTATTTT
d_call: .; j_call: TRBJ2-4; cdr3_length: 15; clone_size: .; v_call: TRBV15; cdr3_aa: CATSRDLLAKNIQYF; cdr3_nt: TGTGCCACCAGCAGGGACCTCCTAGCCAAAAACATTCAGTACTTC
d_call: .; j_call: TRBJ1-1; cdr3_length: 13; clone_size: .; v_call: TRBV5-6; cdr3_aa: CASSFWDNTEAFF; cdr3_nt: TGTGCCAGCAGCTTCTGGGACAACACTGAAGCTTTCTTT
d_call: .; j_call: TRBJ1-1; cdr3_length: 12; clone_size: .; v_call: TRBV27; cdr3_aa: CASSRKGTEAFF; cdr3_nt: TGTGCCAGCAGCCGAAAGGGCACTGAAGCTTTCTTT
d_call: TRBD1; j_call: TRBJ2-7; cdr3_length: 14; clone_size: .; v_call: TRBV7-2; cdr3_aa: CASTTGTGGYEQYF; cdr3_nt: TGTGCCAGCACCACAGGCACAGGGGGCTACGAGCAGTACTTC
d_call: .; j_call: TRBJ1-2; cdr3_length: 14; clone_size: .; v_call: TRBV6-6; cdr3_aa: CASSWGTEGHGYTF; cdr3_nt: TGTGCCAGCAGTTGGGGGACGGAGGGGCATGGCTACACCTTC
d_call: TRBD2; j_call: TRBJ2-7; cdr3_length: 15; clone_size: many; v_call: TRBV9; cdr3_aa: CASSVGDSGVYEQYF; cdr3_nt: TGTGCCAGCAGCGTAGGCGATAGCGGGGTGTACGAGCAGTACTTC
d_call: TRBD2; j_call: TRBJ2-2; cdr3_length: 15; clone_size: .; v_call: TRBV4-1; cdr3_aa: CASSQGTSGAGELFF; cdr3_nt: TGCGCCAGCAGCCAAGGGACTAGCGGAGCCGGGGAGCTGTTTTTT
d_call: TRBD1; j_call: TRBJ1-2; cdr3_length: 17; clone_size: .; v_call: TRBV4-1; cdr3_aa: CASSQVPGDRGYYGYTF; cdr3_nt: TGCGCCAGCAGCCAAGTTCCTGGTGACAGGGGGTACTATGGCTACACCTTC
d_call: .; j_call: TRBJ1-4; cdr3_length: 13; clone_size: .; v_call: TRBV30; cdr3_aa: CAWRPGADEKLFF; cdr3_nt: TGTGCCTGGAGACCTGGGGCAGATGAAAAACTGTTTTTT
d_call: .; j_call: TRBJ2-2; cdr3_length: 12; clone_size: .; v_call: TRBV29-1; cdr3_aa: CSVEPNTGELFF; cdr3_nt: TGCAGCGTTGAGCCGAACACCGGGGAGCTGTTTTTT
d_call: .; j_call: TRBJ1-5; cdr3_length: 15; clone_size: .; v_call: TRBV13; cdr3_aa: CASSLGAGGNQPQHF; cdr3_nt: TGTGCCAGCAGCTTAGGTGCCGGCGGCAATCAGCCCCAGCATTTT
d_call: TRBD1; j_call: TRBJ1-2; cdr3_length: 12; clone_size: .; v_call: TRBV27; cdr3_aa: CASRDRNDGYTF; cdr3_nt: TGTGCCAGCAGGGACAGGAATGATGGCTACACCTTC
d_call: .; j_call: TRBJ1-1; cdr3_length: 15; clone_size: .; v_call: TRBV7-8; cdr3_aa: CASSLLIGRNTEAFF; cdr3_nt: TGTGCCAGCAGCTTATTGATAGGACGGAACACTGAAGCTTTCTTT
d_call: .; j_call: TRBJ1-5; cdr3_length: 15; clone_size: .; v_call: TRBV15; cdr3_aa: CATSRDRSVQGPQHF; cdr3_nt: TGTGCCACCAGCAGAGATCGGTCAGTCCAAGGGCCCCAGCATTTT
d_call: .; j_call: TRBJ2-1; cdr3_length: 13; clone_size: .; v_call: TRBV30; cdr3_aa: CAWSGQVYNEQFF; cdr3_nt: TGTGCCTGGAGTGGACAAGTATACAATGAGCAGTTCTTC
d_call: TRBD1; j_call: TRBJ1-1; cdr3_length: 14; clone_size: .; v_call: TRBV18; cdr3_aa: CASSQTGGWTEAFF; cdr3_nt: TGTGCCAGCTCTCAGACAGGGGGCTGGACTGAAGCTTTCTTT
d_call: .; j_call: TRBJ2-7; cdr3_length: 12; clone_size: .; v_call: TRBV5-4; cdr3_aa: CASSFGAHEQYF; cdr3_nt: TGTGCCAGCAGCTTCGGAGCCCACGAGCAGTACTTC
d_call: .; j_call: TRBJ2-5; cdr3_length: 14; clone_size: .; v_call: TRBV5-4; cdr3_aa: CASSSVDSQETQYF; cdr3_nt: TGTGCCAGCAGCTCCGTAGACAGCCAAGAGACCCAGTACTTC
d_call: .; j_call: TRBJ1-2; cdr3_length: 12; clone_size: .; v_call: TRBV6-2/TRBV6-3; cdr3_aa: CASSYWSYGYTF; cdr3_nt: TGTGCCAGCAGTTACTGGAGCTATGGCTACACCTTC
d_call: TRBD2; j_call: TRBJ2-4; cdr3_length: 19; clone_size: .; v_call: TRBV19; cdr3_aa: CASSPGTSGSGWAKNIQYF; cdr3_nt: TGTGCCAGTAGTCCTGGGACTAGCGGGTCGGGGTGGGCCAAAAACATTCAGTACTTC
d_call: .; j_call: TRBJ1-2; cdr3_length: 12; clone_size: .; v_call: TRBV27; cdr3_aa: CASSGSYYGYTF; cdr3_nt: TGTGCCAGCAGTGGCAGCTACTATGGCTACACCTTC
d_call: TRBD1; j_call: TRBJ1-3; cdr3_length: 16; clone_size: .; v_call: TRBV15; cdr3_aa: CATSRGTGGGGNTIYF; cdr3_nt: TGTGCCACCAGCAGAGGGACAGGGGGTGGAGGAAACACCATATATTTT
d_call: TRBD1; j_call: TRBJ1-5; cdr3_length: 16; clone_size: .; v_call: TRBV6-2/TRBV6-3; cdr3_aa: CASSDDRGTINQPQHF; cdr3_nt: TGTGCCAGCAGCGACGACAGGGGAACAATTAATCAGCCCCAGCATTTT
d_call: .; j_call: TRBJ2-7; cdr3_length: 14; clone_size: .; v_call: TRBV3-1/TRBV3-2; cdr3_aa: CASSIRRDSYEQYF; cdr3_nt: TGTGCCAGCAGTATACGTCGGGATTCCTACGAGCAGTACTTC
d_call: TRBD2; j_call: TRBJ2-2; cdr3_length: 17; clone_size: .; v_call: TRBV5-1; cdr3_aa: CASSLGSAGVGSGELFF; cdr3_nt: TGCGCCAGCAGCTTGGGGTCAGCGGGAGTCGGGAGCGGGGAGCTGTTTTTT
d_call: .; j_call: TRBJ2-1; cdr3_length: 13; clone_size: .; v_call: TRBV14; cdr3_aa: CASSPRTAGEQFF; cdr3_nt: TGTGCCAGCAGCCCCAGGACCGCCGGTGAGCAGTTCTTC
d_call: TRBD1; j_call: TRBJ1-1; cdr3_length: 13; clone_size: .; v_call: TRBV5-4; cdr3_aa: CASSPDRGTEAFF; cdr3_nt: TGTGCCAGCAGCCCGGACAGGGGCACTGAAGCTTTCTTT
d_call: TRBD2; j_call: TRBJ2-1; cdr3_length: 18; clone_size: .; v_call: TRBV9; cdr3_aa: CASSGPGLAGVSYNEQFF; cdr3_nt: TGTGCCAGCAGCGGACCGGGACTAGCGGGAGTATCCTACAATGAGCAGTTCTTC
d_call: .; j_call: TRBJ2-3; cdr3_length: 16; clone_size: .; v_call: TRBV18; cdr3_aa: CASSPPGGGGRDTQYF; cdr3_nt: TGTGCCAGCTCACCACCGGGCGGTGGAGGGAGAGATACGCAGTATTTT
d_call: .; j_call: TRBJ1-4; cdr3_length: 15; clone_size: .; v_call: TRBV5-1; cdr3_aa: CASSLGVLGDEKLFF; cdr3_nt: TGCGCCAGCAGCTTGGGCGTCCTGGGAGATGAAAAACTGTTTTTT
d_call: TRBD2; j_call: TRBJ2-1; cdr3_length: 16; clone_size: .; v_call: TRBV5-8; cdr3_aa: CASSLGLAGVYNEQFF; cdr3_nt: TGTGCCAGCAGCCTCGGACTAGCGGGGGTCTACAATGAGCAGTTCTTC
d_call: .; j_call: TRBJ1-1; cdr3_length: 15; clone_size: .; v_call: TRBV14; cdr3_aa: CASSQDLVGRTEAFF; cdr3_nt: TGTGCCAGCAGCCAAGATTTGGTAGGGCGTACTGAAGCTTTCTTT
d_call: TRBD2; j_call: TRBJ2-3; cdr3_length: 16; clone_size: once; v_call: TRBV5-5; cdr3_aa: CASSFGLAGRTDTQYF; cdr3_nt: TGTGCCAGCAGCTTTGGGCTAGCGGGACGTACAGATACGCAGTATTTT
d_call: TRBD2; j_call: TRBJ2-2; cdr3_length: 15; clone_size: once; v_call: TRBV27; cdr3_aa: CASSLRGRVAGELFF; cdr3_nt: TGTGCCAGCAGTTTAAGAGGGAGGGTCGCCGGGGAGCTGTTTTTT
d_call: .; j_call: TRBJ1-3; cdr3_length: 13; clone_size: .; v_call: TRBV5-1; cdr3_aa: CASSGGTRNTIYF; cdr3_nt: TGCGCCAGCAGCGGGGGGACGAGAAACACCATATATTTT
d_call: .; j_call: TRBJ2-2; cdr3_length: 17; clone_size: few; v_call: TRBV14; cdr3_aa: CASSQGSWGPNTGELFF; cdr3_nt: TGTGCCAGCAGCCAAGGGTCGTGGGGACCCAACACCGGGGAGCTGTTTTTT